This TCR beta chain originates from a study of T-cell reconstitution after alpha-beta-depleted transplantation in children. TCRbeta library construction was performed incorporating unique molecular identifiers. TCRdb re-analysed the PCR reads in MiXCR, keeping a single row per CDR3 protein. The sample contains approximately 420,000 distinct CDR3 sequences, about 11% of which appear only once. The CDR3 has 16 amino acids. The V gene lost 4 bases and the J gene lost 6 bases, with 20 bases spanning the gap. Germline V gene data show CDR1 as SGHRS and CDR2 as YFSETQ. The sequence derives from a human donor who donated a stem cell graft to a child with acute myeloid leukemia. The chain joins TRBV5-1 to TRBJ2-1, with a tentative D call TRBD1 (6 bases). The specimen comprised PBMCs from the stem cell graft donor, sampled from the stem cell graft. The CDR3 coding sequence is TGCGCCAGCAGCCCTAGTATGCAGACAGGTCGCAATGAGCAGTTCTTC. This encodes CASSPSMQTGRNEQFF.